This T cell receptor (beta chain) was sequenced during a study of blood T cell repertoires in COVID-19. There are a few counts of this clone. Generated by immunoSEQ multiplex PCR, the TCRdb table keeps only in-frame clones and is missing some. The table lists under 150,000 clones, 60% to 85% of them singletons. Germline V CDR1 and CDR2: MNHEY, SVGAGI. This CDR3 has 14 residues. Unmatched junction bases numbered 1, after V lost 0 bases and J lost 8 bases. Source material: peripheral blood. This TCR was recovered from a woman aged 80 or over with active or convalescent COVID-19. This chain uses TRBV6-5 with TRBJ1-2, with 12 bases aligning to TRBD1. The CDR3 here is CASSYSGQGAGYTF. DNA for the CDR3: TGTGCCAGCAGTTACTCGGGACAGGGGGCCGGCTACACCTTC.